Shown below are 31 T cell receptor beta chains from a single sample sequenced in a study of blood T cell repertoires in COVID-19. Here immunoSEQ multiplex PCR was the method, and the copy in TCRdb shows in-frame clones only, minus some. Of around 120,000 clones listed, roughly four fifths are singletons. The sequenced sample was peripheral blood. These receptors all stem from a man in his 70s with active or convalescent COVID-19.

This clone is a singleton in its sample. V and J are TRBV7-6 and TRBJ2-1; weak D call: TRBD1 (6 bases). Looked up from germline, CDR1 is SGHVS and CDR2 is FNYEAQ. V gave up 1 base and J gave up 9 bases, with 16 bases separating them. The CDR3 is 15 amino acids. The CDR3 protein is CASSLVGGDYGEQFF. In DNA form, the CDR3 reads TGTGCCAGCAGCTTAGTTGGGGGCGATTACGGTGAGCAGTTCTTC. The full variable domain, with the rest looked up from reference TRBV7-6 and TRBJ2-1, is GAGVSQSPRYKVTKRGQDVALRCDPISGHVSLYWYRQALGQGPEFLTYFNYEAQQDKSGLPNDRFSAERPEGSISTLTIQRTEQRDSAMYRCASSLVGGDYGEQFFGPGTRLTVL.

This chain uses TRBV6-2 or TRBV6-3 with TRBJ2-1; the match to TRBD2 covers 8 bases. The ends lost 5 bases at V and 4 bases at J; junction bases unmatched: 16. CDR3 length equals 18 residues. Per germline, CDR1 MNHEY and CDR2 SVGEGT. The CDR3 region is CASSPHWFAGGDYNEQFF. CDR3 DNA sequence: TGTGCCAGCAGTCCCCACTGGTTCGCGGGAGGCGATTACAATGAGCAGTTCTTC.

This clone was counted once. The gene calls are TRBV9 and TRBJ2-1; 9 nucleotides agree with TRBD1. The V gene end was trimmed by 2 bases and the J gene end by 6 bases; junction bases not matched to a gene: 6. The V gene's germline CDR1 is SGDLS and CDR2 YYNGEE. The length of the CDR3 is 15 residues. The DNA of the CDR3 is TGTGCCAGCAGCGTTACAGGGGGCACCTTCAATGAGCAGTTCTTC. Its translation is CASSVTGGTFNEQFF. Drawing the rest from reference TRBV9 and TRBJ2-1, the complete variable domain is DSGVTQTPKHLITATGQRVTLRCSPRSGDLSVYWYQQSLDQGLQFLIQYYNGEERAKGNILERFSAQQFPDLHSELNLSSLELGDSALYFCASSVTGGTFNEQFFGPGTRLTVL.

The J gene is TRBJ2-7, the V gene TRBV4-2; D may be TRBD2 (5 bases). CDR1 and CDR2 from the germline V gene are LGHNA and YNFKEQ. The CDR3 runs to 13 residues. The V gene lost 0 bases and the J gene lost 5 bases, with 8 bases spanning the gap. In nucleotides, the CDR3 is TGTGCCAGCAGCCAAGATACCGGGGACGAGCAGTACTTC. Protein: CASSQDTGDEQYF.

CDR3 amino acids: CASARSAVGGGSSYEQYF. In DNA, the CDR3 is TGTGCCAGCGCTAGATCCGCCGTAGGGGGCGGTAGCTCCTACGAGCAGTACTTC. V is TRBV11-3 and J is TRBJ2-7, with TRBD1 identical over 7 bases. Trimming at V came to 8 bases and at J to 0 bases, leaving 19 bases not matched to a gene. This CDR3 spans 18 amino acids. CDR1 is SGHNT, CDR2 YENEEA, per germline.

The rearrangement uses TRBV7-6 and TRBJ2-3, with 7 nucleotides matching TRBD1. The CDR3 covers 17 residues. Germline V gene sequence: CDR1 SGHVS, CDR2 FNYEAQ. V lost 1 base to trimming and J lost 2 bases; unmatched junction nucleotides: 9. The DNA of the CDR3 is TGTGCCAGCAGCTTAGAACGAGGGGGCTTGCCCACAGATACGCAGTATTTT. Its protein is CASSLERGGLPTDTQYF.

The CDR3 sequence: CARSLGTPGQGNTGELFF. CDR3 coding DNA: TGTGCCAGAAGCTTGGGAACACCGGGACAGGGGAACACCGGGGAGCTGTTTTTT. The V gene is TRBV5-3, the J gene TRBJ2-2, with 9 bases lining up with TRBD1. TRBV5-3 falls under the ORF class, with uncertain function. The CDR3 is 18 amino acids. After removal of 0 bases from V and 1 base from J, the junction contained 7 bases not matched to a gene.

The CDR3 DNA is TGTGCCAGCAGCCAAGAAAGGGCCCAGTTAGGGGTTGGGTTTGAGCAGTTCTTC. This codes for CASSQERAQLGVGFEQFF. The chain couples TRBV3-1 (or the pseudogene TRBV3-2) to TRBJ2-1, with D possibly TRBD1 on 5 matching bases. The CDR3 is 18 amino acids. CDR1 is LGHDT and CDR2 is YNNKEL in the germline V gene (reference sequence). Trimming left V 0 bases short and J 9 bases short, with 24 bases between.

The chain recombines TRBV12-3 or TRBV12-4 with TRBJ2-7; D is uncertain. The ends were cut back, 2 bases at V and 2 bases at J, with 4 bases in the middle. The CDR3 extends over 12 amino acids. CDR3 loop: CASSLYTYEQYF. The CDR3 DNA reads TGTGCCAGCAGTTTATATACCTACGAGCAGTACTTC.

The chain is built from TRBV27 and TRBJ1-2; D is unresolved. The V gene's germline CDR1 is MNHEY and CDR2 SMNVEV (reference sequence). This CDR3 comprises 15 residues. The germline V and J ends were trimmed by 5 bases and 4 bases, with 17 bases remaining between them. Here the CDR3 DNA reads TGTGCCAGCAGTCCTCAGGTCCAACCCACCTATGGCTACACCTTC. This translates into CASSPQVQPTYGYTF.

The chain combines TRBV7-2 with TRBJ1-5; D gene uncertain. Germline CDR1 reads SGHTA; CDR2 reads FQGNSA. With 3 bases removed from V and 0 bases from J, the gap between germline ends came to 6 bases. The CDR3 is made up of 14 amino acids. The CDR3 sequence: CASSFRYSNQPQHF. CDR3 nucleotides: TGTGCCAGCAGCTTCAGATATAGCAATCAGCCCCAGCATTTT.

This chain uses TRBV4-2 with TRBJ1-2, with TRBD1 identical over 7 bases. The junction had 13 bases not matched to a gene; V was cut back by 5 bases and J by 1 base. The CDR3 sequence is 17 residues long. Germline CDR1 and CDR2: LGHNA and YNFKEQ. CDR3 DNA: TGTGCCAGCAGCTCACAGGGGAAAAAGATGCTTAACTATGGCTACACCTTC. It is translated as CASSSQGKKMLNYGYTF.

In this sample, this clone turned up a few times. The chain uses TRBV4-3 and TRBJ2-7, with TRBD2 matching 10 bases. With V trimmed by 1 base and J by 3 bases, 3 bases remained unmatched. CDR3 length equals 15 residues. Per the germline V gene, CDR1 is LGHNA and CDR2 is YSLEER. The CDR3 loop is CASSQATSGIYEQYF. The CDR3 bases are TGCGCCAGCAGCCAAGCAACTAGCGGGATCTACGAGCAGTACTTC.

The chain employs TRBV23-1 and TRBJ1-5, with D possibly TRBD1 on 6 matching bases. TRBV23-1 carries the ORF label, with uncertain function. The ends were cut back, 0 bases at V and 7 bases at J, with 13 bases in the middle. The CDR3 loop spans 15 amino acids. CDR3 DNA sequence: TGCGCCAGCAGTCAATCCGACAGGTCAGGACAGCCCCAGCATTTT. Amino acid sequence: CASSQSDRSGQPQHF.

CDR3 sequence reads: CASRTSGATNEKLFF. As DNA, the CDR3 is TGTGCCAGTAGGACATCGGGAGCAACTAATGAAAAACTGTTTTTT. The rearrangement uses TRBV19 and TRBJ1-4; no definite D call. The V gene lost 6 bases and the J gene lost 0 bases, with 11 bases spanning the gap. Per the germline V gene, CDR1 is LNHDA and CDR2 is SQIVND (reference sequence). There are 15 residues in the CDR3.

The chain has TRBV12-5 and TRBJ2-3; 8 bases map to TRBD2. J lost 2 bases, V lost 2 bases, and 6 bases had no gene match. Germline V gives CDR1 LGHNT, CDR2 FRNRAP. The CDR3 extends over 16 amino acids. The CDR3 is CASGLTRLAITDTQYF. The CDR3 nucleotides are TGTGCTAGTGGTTTGACAAGACTAGCGATCACAGATACGCAGTATTTT.

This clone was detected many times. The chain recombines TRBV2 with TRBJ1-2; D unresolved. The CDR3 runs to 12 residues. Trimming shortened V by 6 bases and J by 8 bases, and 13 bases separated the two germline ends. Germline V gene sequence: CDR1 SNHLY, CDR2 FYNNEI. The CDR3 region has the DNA TGTGCCAGCAGCGGGGTCGCGGAGGGCTACACCTTC. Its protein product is CASSGVAEGYTF.

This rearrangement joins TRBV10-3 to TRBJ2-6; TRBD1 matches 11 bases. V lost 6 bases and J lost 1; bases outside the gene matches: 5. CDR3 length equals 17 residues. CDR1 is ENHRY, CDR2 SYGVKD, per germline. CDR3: CAISKGQGVSGANVLTF. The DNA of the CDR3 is TGTGCCATCAGCAAGGGACAGGGGGTGTCTGGGGCCAACGTCCTGACTTTC.

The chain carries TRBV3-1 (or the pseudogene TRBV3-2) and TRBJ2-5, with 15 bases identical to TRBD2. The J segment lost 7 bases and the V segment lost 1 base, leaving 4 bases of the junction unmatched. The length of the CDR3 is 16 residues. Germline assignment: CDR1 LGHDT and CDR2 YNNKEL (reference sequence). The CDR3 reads CASSQGTSGRAATQYF. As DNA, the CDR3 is TGTGCCAGCAGCCAAGGGACTAGCGGGAGGGCCGCGACCCAGTACTTC.

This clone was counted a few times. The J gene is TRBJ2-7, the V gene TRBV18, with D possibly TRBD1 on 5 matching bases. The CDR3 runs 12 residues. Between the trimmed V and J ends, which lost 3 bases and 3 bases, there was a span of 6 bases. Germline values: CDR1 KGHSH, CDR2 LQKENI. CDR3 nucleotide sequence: TGTGCCAGCTCACCCGACAGCTACGAGCAGTACTTC. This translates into CASSPDSYEQYF.

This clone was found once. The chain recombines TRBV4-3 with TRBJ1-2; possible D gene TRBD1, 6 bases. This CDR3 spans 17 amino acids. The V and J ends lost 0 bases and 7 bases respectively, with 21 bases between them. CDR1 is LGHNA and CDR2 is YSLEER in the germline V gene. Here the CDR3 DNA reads TGCGCCAGCAGCCAAGATACGGGACATACTACGTCATTTGGCTACACCTTC. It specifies CASSQDTGHTTSFGYTF.

The CDR3 reads CASSYSTVYEQYF. CDR3 coding DNA: TGTGCCAGCAGTTACTCGACAGTGTACGAGCAGTACTTC. The V call is TRBV6-2 or TRBV6-3, the J call TRBJ2-7; a weak D match, TRBD1 (5 bases). This CDR3 has 13 residues. Germline assignment: CDR1 MNHEY and CDR2 SVGEGT. The V end was cut by 0 bases, the J end by 4 bases, with 7 bases between.

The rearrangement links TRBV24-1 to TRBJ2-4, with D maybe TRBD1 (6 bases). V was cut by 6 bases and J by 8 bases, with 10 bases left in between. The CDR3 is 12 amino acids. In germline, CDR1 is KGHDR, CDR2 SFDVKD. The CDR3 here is CATSSHRDIQYF. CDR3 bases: TGTGCCACCAGTTCCCACAGGGACATTCAGTACTTC.

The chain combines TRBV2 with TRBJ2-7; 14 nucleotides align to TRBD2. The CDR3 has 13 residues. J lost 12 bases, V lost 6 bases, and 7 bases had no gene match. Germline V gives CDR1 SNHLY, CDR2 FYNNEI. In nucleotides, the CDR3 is TGTGCCAGCAGCGACGGGACTAGCGGGAGCATGTACTTC. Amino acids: CASSDGTSGSMYF.

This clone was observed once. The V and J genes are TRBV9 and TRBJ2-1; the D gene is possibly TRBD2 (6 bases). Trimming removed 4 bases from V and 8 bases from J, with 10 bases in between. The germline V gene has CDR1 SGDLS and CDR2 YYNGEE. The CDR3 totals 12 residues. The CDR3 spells CASSFSGHEQFF. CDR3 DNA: TGTGCCAGCAGCTTTAGCGGACATGAGCAGTTCTTC.

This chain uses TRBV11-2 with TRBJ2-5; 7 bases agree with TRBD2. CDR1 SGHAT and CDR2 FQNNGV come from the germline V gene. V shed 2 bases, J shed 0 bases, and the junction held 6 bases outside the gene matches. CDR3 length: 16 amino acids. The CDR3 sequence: CASSLRLAEYQETQYF. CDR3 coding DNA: TGTGCCAGCAGCTTAAGACTAGCAGAGTACCAAGAGACCCAGTACTTC.

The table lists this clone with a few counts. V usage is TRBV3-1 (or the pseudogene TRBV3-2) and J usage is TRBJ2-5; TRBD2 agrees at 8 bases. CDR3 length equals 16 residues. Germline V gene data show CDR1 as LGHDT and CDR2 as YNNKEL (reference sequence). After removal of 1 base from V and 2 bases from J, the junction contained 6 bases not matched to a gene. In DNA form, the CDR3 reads TGTGCCAGCAGCCAAGCGGCGGGAGGACCTCAAGAGACCCAGTACTTC. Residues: CASSQAAGGPQETQYF.

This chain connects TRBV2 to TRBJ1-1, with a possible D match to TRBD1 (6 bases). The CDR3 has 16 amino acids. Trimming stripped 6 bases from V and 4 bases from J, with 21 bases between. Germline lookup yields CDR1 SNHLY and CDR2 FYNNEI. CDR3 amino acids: CASRVTGGGEGTEAFF. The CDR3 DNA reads TGTGCCAGCAGAGTAACCGGAGGGGGGGAGGGCACTGAAGCTTTCTTT.

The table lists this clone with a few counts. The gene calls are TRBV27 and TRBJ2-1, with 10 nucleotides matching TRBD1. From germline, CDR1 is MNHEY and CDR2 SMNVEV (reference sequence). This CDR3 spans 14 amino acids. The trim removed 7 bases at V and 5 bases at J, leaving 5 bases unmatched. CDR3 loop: CASNGQGDHNEQFF. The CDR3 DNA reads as TGTGCCAGCAACGGACAGGGGGACCACAATGAGCAGTTCTTC.

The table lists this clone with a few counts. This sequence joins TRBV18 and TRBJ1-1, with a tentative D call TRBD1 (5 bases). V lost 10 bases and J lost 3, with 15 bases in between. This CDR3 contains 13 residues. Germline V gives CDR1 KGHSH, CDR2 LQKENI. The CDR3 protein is CATQSGGDTEAFF. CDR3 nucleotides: TGTGCCACCCAGTCGGGGGGAGACACTGAAGCTTTCTTT.

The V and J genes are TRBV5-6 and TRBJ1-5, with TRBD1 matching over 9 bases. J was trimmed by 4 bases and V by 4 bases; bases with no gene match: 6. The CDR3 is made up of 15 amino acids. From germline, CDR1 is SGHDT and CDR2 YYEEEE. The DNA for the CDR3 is TGTGCCAGCAGCGGTACAGGGGGCTCTAATCAGCCCCAGCATTTT. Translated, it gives CASSGTGGSNQPQHF.